Presented here are 2 T cell receptor beta chains from one specimen sequenced in a study of cytomegalovirus exposure and HLA in healthy donors (dated by TCRdb to about 2017). Receptors were amplified or captured by the immunoSEQ multiplex PCR assay. The multiplex PCR relied on a mix of 60 forward primers for TCR Vbeta segments and 13 reverse primers for TCR Jbeta segments. This is the immuneACCESS table as TCRdb keeps it, with only in-frame sequences that have V and J called. A part of the clones is gone; compared with another copy, unresolved V genes explain less than half, and the rest is unexplained. In all, the sample holds about 160,000 clones, and around 80% of those were seen once. The ten largest clones take up about 4.5% of the sample. Sequencing used PBMCs. These receptors all stem from a man aged 40-49 years in good health and CMV-seronegative.

V gene TRBV7-3 combines with J gene TRBJ1-1; 8 positions match TRBD1. The ends lost 6 bases at V and 3 bases at J; junction bases unmatched: 3. Germline lookup yields CDR1 SGHTA and CDR2 FQGTGA. The CDR3 is 13 amino acids. CDR3 bases: TGTGCCAGCAGAGGACAGGGAGACACTGAAGCTTTCTTT. Translation gives CASRGQGDTEAFF.

V and J are TRBV6-6 and TRBJ1-1, with unresolved D. V was shortened by 8 bases and J by 5 bases, with 18 bases between the two germline ends. The length of the CDR3 is 14 residues. CDR1 MNHNY and CDR2 SVGAGI come from the germline V gene (reference sequence). The DNA for the CDR3 is TGTGCCAGCCTACTTTTTGATCGGAGAACTGAAGCTTTCTTT. It yields the protein CASLLFDRRTEAFF.